Listed here is a single T cell receptor beta chain. The protocol was immunoSEQ multiplex PCR, while the TCRdb copy is restricted to in-frame clones and leaves out a portion. The repertoire holds under 55,000 clones, with approximately 94% as singletons. The CDR3 sequence is 17 residues long. From germline, CDR1 is MNHEY and CDR2 SMNVEV (reference sequence). With 5 bases clipped from V and 2 bases from J, the junction kept 13 bases outside the gene matches. This sample is drawn from a study of technical replicates of blood from several donors. The sequenced sample consisted of T cells isolated from PBMCs. The clonotype originates from a human donor in good health. V and J are TRBV27 and TRBJ2-7, with 9 bases lining up with TRBD2. CDR3 bases: TGTGCCAGCAGTCGAGCGGGGGGTATCGATGCAACCTACGAGCAGTACTTC. Protein: CASSRAGGIDATYEQYF.